What follows are 11 T cell receptor beta chains derived from one specimen sequenced in a study of T cells in Graves' hyperthyroidism and ophthalmopathy. RNA transcripts yielded amplified TCR beta CDR3 regions. When the TCR CDR3 underwent first-round RT-PCR, the HTBI primer set was used. MiXCR, run by TCRdb on the multiplex PCR reads, gives a single entry per CDR3 protein. This table holds 200,000 to 250,000 distinct CDR3 sequences, approximately 17% found once. Sequencing used blood. These receptors originate from a man aged 50-60 years with Graves' hyperthyroidism.

This clonotype was seen only a few times. One base away lies a much larger clone, so this may be a sequencing read error. No conserved phenylalanine or tryptophan ends this CDR3, so it is likely a read error. J is TRBJ1-1 and V is TRBV2; D is ambiguous. The CDR3 runs 14 residues. Germline V gene sequence: CDR1 SNHLY, CDR2 FYNNEI. V shed 4 bases and J shed 1 base, with 10 bases lying between them. In nucleotides, the CDR3 is TGTGCCAGCAGTGGACCTATGAGGAACACTGAAGCTTTCCTT. This encodes CASSGPMRNTEAFL.

This clonotype was observed a handful of times. The chain recombines TRBV6-2 or TRBV6-3 with TRBJ2-7; the match to TRBD2 covers 8 bases. Per germline, CDR1 MNHEY and CDR2 SVGEGT. The CDR3 extends over 17 amino acids. Trimming cost V 2 bases and J 3 bases; bases outside gene matches: 12. The CDR3 sequence is CASSYPPQRAGVYEQYF. The CDR3 DNA follows: TGTGCCAGCAGTTACCCCCCGCAGCGAGCGGGAGTCTACGAGCAGTACTTC.

As regards this clonotype: The germline gene is not matched at one end of the junction; a read error may be the cause. The chain combines TRBV5-1 with TRBJ2-7, with D possibly TRBD1 on 6 matching bases. Germline V gene sequence: CDR1 SGHRS, CDR2 YFSETQ. The length of the CDR3 is 13 residues. This CDR3 is CASRLGAPYEQYF. The CDR3 DNA is TGCGCCAGCAGGTTGGGGGCGCCCTACGAGCAGTACTTC.

In regard to this clonotype: At one end the junction does not follow the germline gene, possibly because of a read error. The chain joins TRBV27 to TRBJ1-6; D unresolved. Germline loops: CDR1 MNHEY, CDR2 SMNVEV (reference sequence). The CDR3 spans 16 residues. CDR3 coding DNA: TGTGCCAGCTCACGGGCCCTAGGAGGCTATAATCCACCCCTCCACTTT. Translating gives CASSRALGGYNPPLHF.

This clonotype has at least ten counts. This chain joins TRBV30 and TRBJ1-5, with 8 bases that match TRBD1. The CDR3 is made up of 14 amino acids. V was clipped by 2 bases and J by 9 bases; unmatched bases: 9. The germline V gene encodes CDR1 GTSNPN and CDR2 SVGIG (reference sequence). Written as DNA, the CDR3 is TGTGCCTGGAGTCCGACAGGGGAAGGACGGCCCCAGCATTTT. Protein sequence: CAWSPTGEGRPQHF.

This clonotype was detected ten times or more. The chain carries TRBV10-3 and TRBJ1-2; D is unclear. CDR3 length equals 14 residues. Germline V CDR1 and CDR2: ENHRY, SYGVKD. Trimming stripped 2 bases from V and 2 bases from J, with 9 bases between. Here the CDR3 reads CAISEVTENYGYTF. CDR3 coding DNA: TGTGCCATCAGTGAGGTTACAGAAAACTATGGCTACACCTTC.

This clonotype was seen repeatedly, ten times or more. The genes are TRBV9 and TRBJ1-1; TRBD1 aligns across 7 bases. The germline V gene has CDR1 SGDLS and CDR2 YYNGEE. V shed 3 bases, J shed 2 bases, and the junction held 4 bases outside the gene matches. The CDR3 has 14 amino acids. The CDR3 DNA sequence: TGTGCCAGCAGCGGAGGGGGCTCAAACACTGAAGCTTTCTTT. Translating gives CASSGGGSNTEAFF.

This clonotype was observed many times. The chain combines TRBV2 with TRBJ2-5; D is unclear. V gave up 2 bases and J gave up 0 bases, with 7 bases separating them. Per germline, CDR1 SNHLY and CDR2 FYNNEI. The CDR3 consists of 14 residues. The CDR3 sequence is CASSERAHQETQYF. CDR3 in DNA: TGTGCCAGCAGTGAAAGGGCCCACCAAGAGACCCAGTACTTC.

In this sample, this clonotype turned up many times. V and J are TRBV18 and TRBJ2-5; maybe TRBD1 (5 bases). The CDR3 length is 15 residues. Between the trimmed V and J ends, which lost 2 bases and 2 bases, there was a span of 12 bases. Germline V lookup: CDR1 KGHSH, CDR2 LQKENI. The CDR3 loop reads CASSPNKGDQETQYF. The CDR3, as DNA: TGTGCCAGCTCACCAAATAAAGGGGATCAAGAGACCCAGTACTTC.

This clonotype was seen more than once but under ten times. The V call is TRBV12-3 or TRBV12-4, the J call TRBJ2-5, with TRBD2 matching over 9 bases. J lost 2 bases, V lost 6 bases, and 7 bases had no gene match. The CDR3 sequence is 15 residues long. The CDR3 DNA is TGTGCCAGCAGCCAAACTAGCGGGTCTCAAGAGACCCAGTACTTC. Translating it yields CASSQTSGSQETQYF.

The chain joins TRBV7-9 to TRBJ2-2, with 8 bases identical to TRBD1. Germline-derived CDR1 and CDR2 are SEHNR and FQNEAQ (reference sequence). V shed 0 bases, J shed 2 bases, and the junction held 5 bases outside the gene matches. CDR3 size: 17 residues. The CDR3 is CASSLAAGGKNTGELFF. CDR3 in DNA: TGTGCCAGCAGCTTAGCGGCAGGGGGCAAAAACACCGGGGAGCTGTTTTTT.